This T cell receptor (beta chain) comes out of a study of CD8 T cells in ankylosing spondylitis (dated by TCRdb to the late 2010s). Regarding the research as a whole: To find TCR variants linked to disease, the study profiled T cell receptor beta repertoires in ankylosing spondylitis patients and healthy donors. In total, the full study cohort was made up of 85 to 140 healthy donors and about two dozen ankylosing spondylitis patients. Peripheral blood was sampled, and synovial fluid was additionally collected from ankylosing spondylitis patients.

Broad study findings and their caveats: Some TCR beta motif variants had previously been reported in synovial fluid and blood of reactive arthritis patients, which suggested common disease-initiation mechanisms. The disease-linked clones had a CD8+ phenotype and were found at relatively low frequencies in peripheral blood. A TCR beta motif of several highly homologous amino acid variants appeared characteristic of blood from ankylosing spondylitis patients. The disease-linked clones were reported as significantly enriched in matched synovial fluid samples from ankylosing spondylitis patients.

This clonotype was picked up many times. Its target antigen remains unknown. No much larger clone exists at a distance of one base, and base qualities are not known. The data were produced on an Illumina HiSeq 2500. Quantitative 5'-RACE with molecular barcodes was used to prepare TCR beta libraries. From the authors' description of their analysis: A new computational method, built on a probabilistic model of VDJ rearrangement, was used to identify disease-linked TCR variants. TCRdb itself trimmed the public reads at Q25 with fastp, ran MiXCR and retained productive beta chains. Identical CDR3 protein sequences are pooled into one entry, listed with their most common genes and DNA. The authors' filters were not applied to this entry. The table for this sample lists fewer than 650,000 distinct CDR3 sequences; 9.5% to 15% of them were counted only once. The top ten constitute about 6.5% of the sample.

Sequenced sample: blood, either unsorted or a sorted T cell fraction (not recorded which). This sequence was found in a male donor with ankylosing spondylitis.

The sequenced DNA is TGTGCCAGCAGTTTCGAAGGCTACGAGCAGTACTTC. Its translation is CASSFEGYEQYF. The chain couples TRBV12-3 or TRBV12-4 to TRBJ2-7; the D gene assignment is ambiguous. From the cysteine through the phenylalanine, the CDR3 covers 12 amino acids. CDR3 DNA only is kept here, 36 bases in frame from base 1. The junction shows trimming of 3 bases on V and 3 bases on J, plus 6 bases between the germline ends.